A selection of T cell receptor beta chains follows, all from one sample in a study of Tregs in tolerant kidney transplant recipients. The table came from immunoSEQ multiplex PCR; TCRdb's copy has only in-frame clones and leaves some out. Of some 14,000 clones listed, 90% to 95% are singletons. The sequenced sample was CD8+ T cells from blood. All receptors come from a human donor in good health. Both conserved end residues are part of each CDR3. The order of the fields is D gene, clone size, V gene, J gene, CDR3 DNA, CDR3 protein. A D gene is named only where the DNA matches it firmly. Clone size is not always given. Where it is, it says once, few, many or a class for expanded clones.

TRBD2	-	TRBV14	TRBJ2-7	TGTGCCAGCTCCCCACTAGCGGGATCTTACTACGAGCAGTACTTC	CASSPLAGSYYEQYF
TRBD2	-	TRBV6-6	TRBJ2-7	TGTGCCAGCAGCCAGCCGGGACTAGCCGGCAACGAGCAGTACTTC	CASSQPGLAGNEQYF
TRBD2	-	TRBV2	TRBJ2-2	TGTGCCAGCAGGTGGGCGCACGGGGGGGCCGACACCGGGGAGCTGTTTTTT	CASRWAHGGADTGELFF
TRBD2	-	TRBV11-2	TRBJ2-1	TGTGCCAGCAGCTTTTTCGTGTCTAGCGGGAGCTATGAGCAGTTCTTC	CASSFFVSSGSYEQFF
-	-	TRBV6-5	TRBJ2-2	TGTGCCAGCAGTTACCCCGGGGGCTGGGAGCTGTTTTTT	CASSYPGGWELFF
-	-	TRBV29-1	TRBJ2-7	TGCAGCGTTCCGGGACACCGGTCCGACGAGCAGTACTTC	CSVPGHRSDEQYF
-	-	TRBV5-5	TRBJ2-6	TGTGCCAGCCTTTTTGAGGCCAACGTCCTGACTTTC	CASLFEANVLTF
TRBD2	-	TRBV7-9	TRBJ2-5	TGTGCCAGCAGCTTCATAGCGGGAGAGGAGACCCAGTACTTC	CASSFIAGEETQYF
TRBD2	-	TRBV7-3	TRBJ2-1	TGTGCCAGCAGCCCCCTAGCGGGAGGGCCCCCGGTGAATGAGCAGTTCTTC	CASSPLAGGPPVNEQFF
TRBD2	-	TRBV4-3	TRBJ2-7	TGCGCCAGCAGCCAAGATACGACTAGCGATTCCTACGAGCAGTACTTC	CASSQDTTSDSYEQYF
-	-	TRBV6-6	TRBJ1-1	TGTGCCAGCAGTTACGTGAAGGGGAGCACTGAAGCTTTCTTT	CASSYVKGSTEAFF
-	-	TRBV6-5	TRBJ2-1	TGTGCCAGCAGTTACTCGAGAGGGATCAAAAATGAGCAGTTCTTC	CASSYSRGIKNEQFF
-	-	TRBV2	TRBJ2-7	TGTGCCAGCAGCGGGACACCATACGAGCAGTACTTC	CASSGTPYEQYF
-	-	TRBV13	TRBJ2-7	TGTGCCAGCAGCATGCTCGTCTCGGGCCCTCTGGCGGCCGAGCAGTACTTC	CASSMLVSGPLAAEQYF
TRBD2	-	TRBV11-3	TRBJ2-7	TGTGCCAGCAGCCTGCTGGGTAGCGGGAGGACCTACGAGCAGTACTTC	CASSLLGSGRTYEQYF
-	-	TRBV11-2	TRBJ2-1	TGTGCCAGCAGCCCGGGGGGCGGCCAATATGAGCAGTTCTTC	CASSPGGGQYEQFF
-	-	TRBV29-1	TRBJ2-5	TGCAGCGTTGATGCCGGAGAAACGGGGGAGACCCAGTACTTC	CSVDAGETGETQYF
-	once	TRBV19	TRBJ2-7	TGTGCCAGTAGTATCTTCCTATCCTACGAGCAGTACTTC	CASSIFLSYEQYF
-	-	TRBV27	TRBJ1-4	TGTGCCAGCGGATACAACGGGGGGGGCGAAAAACTGTTTTTT	CASGYNGGGEKLFF
-	-	TRBV5-4	TRBJ2-5	TGTGCCAGCAGCATTGACAGGCCGTACCAAGAGACCCAGTACTTC	CASSIDRPYQETQYF
-	-	TRBV4-3	TRBJ1-3	TGCGCCAGCAGCCAAGACTCGGGTGCTGGAAACACCATATATTTT	CASSQDSGAGNTIYF
TRBD2	once	TRBV6-6	TRBJ2-1	TGTGCCAGCAGTTACACCGGGGGGGGATCCTACAATGAGCAGTTCTTC	CASSYTGGGSYNEQFF
TRBD1	-	TRBV4-3	TRBJ1-1	TGCGCCAGCAGCCCATTCAGGGGGTGGACTGAAGCTTTCTTT	CASSPFRGWTEAFF
-	-	TRBV15	TRBJ2-1	TGTGCCACCAGCATGACCCTAGCACGATACAATGAGCAGTTCTTC	CATSMTLARYNEQFF
-	-	TRBV11-1	TRBJ1-2	TGTGCCAGCAGCTTAGCCGCCCGGACAGCGGCCTCCTATGGCTACACCTTC	CASSLAARTAASYGYTF
-	-	TRBV28	TRBJ2-7	TGTGCCAGCAGTCACCGGGACACCCCCTACGAGCAGTACTTC	CASSHRDTPYEQYF
-	-	TRBV5-5	TRBJ2-7	TGTGCCAGCAGCGGACCAGGGGTGGTACAGTTCGAGCAGTACTTC	CASSGPGVVQFEQYF
-	-	TRBV7-6	TRBJ1-1	TGTGCCAGCAGCTCGGACGGATTCGAAGCTTTCTTT	CASSSDGFEAFF
TRBD1	-	TRBV27	TRBJ1-1	TGTGCCAGCACCGGACAGGCGAACACTGAAGCTTTCTTT	CASTGQANTEAFF
-	once	TRBV27	TRBJ1-5	TGTGCCAGCAGCGAGACCCTGAATCAGCCCCAGCATTTT	CASSETLNQPQHF
TRBD2	-	TRBV2	TRBJ2-3	TGTGCCAGCAGTGATCCGGCTAGCGGGAGTGATGAGACAGATACGCAGTATTTT	CASSDPASGSDETDTQYF
-	-	TRBV2	TRBJ2-7	TGTGCCAGCAAAGAAGTGGCCCCGGGACCTTCTGACGAGCAGTACTTC	CASKEVAPGPSDEQYF
-	-	TRBV7-9	TRBJ2-3	TGTGCCAGCAGCTCTAGGTTGGGGGCGAGCACAGATACGCAGTATTTT	CASSSRLGASTDTQYF
TRBD2	-	TRBV18	TRBJ2-3	TGTGCCAGCTCATCTCTAGATAGCGGGGGGATCACAGATACGCAGTATTTT	CASSSLDSGGITDTQYF
TRBD1	-	TRBV6-6	TRBJ1-2	TGTGCCTTGGGACAGCGCGGCGGGGGCTACACCTTC	CALGQRGGGYTF
-	-	TRBV21-1	TRBJ2-1	TGTGCCAGCAGCATCAGCGAGGAACAGGGGCTCTACAACGGTGAGCAGTTCTTC	CASSISEEQGLYNGEQFF
TRBD1	-	TRBV6-5	TRBJ2-2	TGTGCCAGCAGACCTGGGACAGGGGTCACCGGGGAGCTGTTTTTT	CASRPGTGVTGELFF
TRBD2	once	TRBV6-6	TRBJ2-3	TGTGCCAGCAGACAGCGGGGGAGATTCACAGATACGCAGTATTTT	CASRQRGRFTDTQYF
-	-	TRBV6-5	TRBJ1-2	TGTGCCAGCAGTTATTTGGGCTATGGCTACACCTTC	CASSYLGYGYTF
-	-	TRBV11-2	TRBJ2-7	TGTGCCAGCAGCTTAGCATTCCGGGACTCCTACGAGCAGTACTTC	CASSLAFRDSYEQYF
-	-	TRBV7-6	TRBJ2-1	TGTGCCAGCAGCTTAGGGGTGGGGAATGAGCAGTTCTTC	CASSLGVGNEQFF
-	-	TRBV11-2	TRBJ2-7	TGTGCCAGCAGCTTAGGGGGGATTCTTTACGAGCAGTACTTC	CASSLGGILYEQYF
TRBD1	once	TRBV27	TRBJ2-2	TGTGCCAGCAGTTTAGTAGGGGGCATGTGGACCGGGGAGCTGTTTTTT	CASSLVGGMWTGELFF
TRBD1	-	TRBV5-1	TRBJ1-1	TGCGCCAGCAGCTTGCGGACAGGATTAAAGGGACGGGAGAACACTGAAGCTTTCTTT	CASSLRTGLKGRENTEAFF
-	-	TRBV11-2	TRBJ1-4	TGTGCCAGCAGTCCAGGGGCCAGGAATGAAAAACTGTTTTTT	CASSPGARNEKLFF